A single TCR beta chain is shown here with its context. Antigen specificity is unknown. The CDR3 totals 13 residues. CDR1 is SEHNR, CDR2 FQNEAQ, per germline (reference sequence). V lost 5 bases to trimming and J lost 11 bases; unmatched junction nucleotides: 10. This record belongs to a study of CD8+CD57+ T cells in acquired aplastic anemia. Study-level background: The mean DNA yield obtained from sorted CD4+ and CD8+ cells came to roughly 3 ug. Healthy donors gave 9.5 million to 12 million reads on average for CD4+ cells.

Genomic DNA was employed as the template in profiling TCR beta VDJ and CDR3. In TCRdb, the reads were re-called with MiXCR into one record per CDR3 protein. The sample holds 100,000 to 120,000 distinct CDR3 sequences, around 50% seen once. General observations from the study: Simpson's diversity of CD8+ cells was not significantly different in patients compared with controls. Overlapping CD8+ CDR3 repertoires of patients and controls contained under 35 shared sequences.

The clonotype comes from a human donor in good health, serving as a control. Sequenced material: sorted CD4+, CD8+, or CD8+CD57+ T cells (not recorded which) from PBMCs. This chain connects TRBV7-9 to TRBJ1-1; 8 bases fit TRBD1. As DNA, the CDR3 is TGTGCCAGCAGCGAAAAAACAGGGGGAACGGCTTTCTTT. It encodes CASSEKTGGTAFF.